Presented here are 20 T cell receptor beta chains from one specimen sequenced in a study of T cells in tumors after PD-1 blockade. Clones were sequenced by immunoSEQ multiplex PCR, and TCRdb holds only the in-frame ones, with some missing. The sample shows more than 50,000 clones, about 74% of them seen only once. The sequences come from PBMCs, collected after anti-PD-1 treatment. The receptors originated from a human donor with basal cell carcinoma.

The rearrangement links TRBV6-5 to TRBJ1-6, with D perhaps TRBD1 (6 bases). The CDR3 runs 14 residues. V was pared by 2 bases and J by 11 bases, with 13 bases between. The germline V gene encodes CDR1 MNHEY and CDR2 SVGAGI. CDR3 amino acids: CASSYEGGRPPLHF. CDR3 nucleotide sequence: TGTGCCAGCAGTTACGAAGGGGGTAGGCCACCCCTCCACTTT.

The V call is TRBV28, the J call TRBJ1-2, with 11 bases that match TRBD1. With 1 base clipped from V and 8 bases from J, the junction kept 12 bases outside the gene matches. CDR3 length: 17 residues. Germline V gives CDR1 MDHEN, CDR2 SYDVKM. The CDR3 sequence: CASSLSDRGHDGYGYTF. In nucleotides, the CDR3 is TGTGCCAGCAGTTTATCGGACAGGGGGCATGACGGCTACGGCTACACCTTC.

A single count supports this clone. The gene calls are TRBV6-1 and TRBJ1-1; D may be TRBD1 (5 bases). CDR3 size: 14 residues. The germline V and J ends were trimmed by 1 base and 4 bases, with 10 bases remaining between them. Germline lookup yields CDR1 MNHNS and CDR2 SASEGT. This CDR3 is CASSEVRGTTEAFF. CDR3 DNA: TGTGCCAGCAGTGAAGTGAGGGGTACCACTGAAGCTTTCTTT.

This clone has more than one count but fewer than ten. This chain connects TRBV27 to TRBJ1-2, with a tentative D call TRBD1 (6 bases). Germline V gene lookup returns CDR1 MNHEY and CDR2 SMNVEV (reference sequence). CDR3 size: 14 residues. Trimming shortened V by 8 bases and J by 4 bases, and 17 bases separated the two germline ends. CDR3 nucleotides: TGTGCCAGCCGACAGGACGGCCCTGTCTATGGCTACACCTTC. This encodes CASRQDGPVYGYTF.

This sequence joins TRBV14 and TRBJ1-6, with a tentative D call TRBD1 (6 bases). The CDR3 has 15 residues. V lost 1 base to trimming and J lost 12 bases, with 16 bases between them. CDR1 is SGHDN, CDR2 FVKESK, per germline. The CDR3 sequence: CASSQGGQLTRPLHF. The CDR3, as DNA: TGTGCCAGCAGCCAAGGAGGACAGCTTACGAGACCCCTCCACTTT.

V usage is TRBV18 and J usage is TRBJ1-4; D is unclear. The CDR3 runs 16 residues. Trimming pared 1 base from V and 0 bases from J, leaving 9 bases between. Germline V lookup: CDR1 KGHSH, CDR2 LQKENI. CDR3 nucleotide sequence: TGTGCCAGCTCACCACAGGGCAGCGCAACTAATGAAAAACTGTTTTTT. Translating gives CASSPQGSATNEKLFF.

The V gene is TRBV2, the J gene TRBJ2-7; possibly TRBD1 for D (5 bases). The CDR3 is 14 amino acids. Germline V gene data show CDR1 as SNHLY and CDR2 as FYNNEI. Trimming cost V 5 bases and J 3 bases, with 14 bases left between them. CDR3 amino acids: CASSRQGSYYEQYF. In DNA form, the CDR3 reads TGTGCCAGCAGTAGGCAGGGTTCCTACTACGAGCAGTACTTC. Together with reference TRBV2 and TRBJ2-7, the CDR3 gives the full variable domain: EPEVTQTPSHQVTQMGQEVILRCVPISNHLYFYWYRQILGQKVEFLVSFYNNEISEKSEIFDDQFSVERPDGSNFTLKIRSTKLEDSAMYFCASSRQGSYYEQYFGPGTRLTVT.

The V gene is TRBV5-4, the J gene TRBJ1-1; D might be TRBD1 (6 bases). V gave up 1 base and J gave up 5 bases, with 15 bases separating them. CDR3 length: 15 residues. The V gene's germline CDR1 is SGHNT and CDR2 YYREEE (reference sequence). This chain's CDR3 is CASSLKGGYYTEAFF. The CDR3 coding sequence is TGTGCCAGCAGCTTGAAGGGGGGATATTATACTGAAGCTTTCTTT.

The chain joins TRBV7-9 to TRBJ1-1; tentatively, D is TRBD1 (6 bases). With 2 bases removed from V and 5 bases from J, the gap between germline ends came to 15 bases. This CDR3 has 15 residues. Germline CDR1 reads SEHNR; CDR2 reads FQNEAQ (reference sequence). CDR3 nucleotide sequence: TGTGCCAGCAGCTTACATAACAGGGAGAGAACTGAAGCTTTCTTT. This encodes CASSLHNRERTEAFF.

The chain links TRBV6-5 to TRBJ1-1; weak D call: TRBD1 (5 bases). V was clipped by 7 bases and J by 2 bases, with 14 bases between them. In germline, CDR1 is MNHEY, CDR2 SVGAGI. The CDR3 is 14 amino acids. The CDR3 reads CASILGGTNTEAFF. For the CDR3, the DNA is TGTGCCAGCATCCTCGGAGGGACCAACACTGAAGCTTTCTTT.

V is TRBV15 and J is TRBJ1-4; D not resolved. With 3 bases removed from V and 7 bases from J, the gap between germline ends came to 15 bases. CDR3 length equals 15 residues. Germline V lookup: CDR1 LNHNV, CDR2 YYDKDF (reference sequence). The CDR3 region is CATSRWTLPGEKLFF. The CDR3 coding sequence is TGTGCCACCAGCAGGTGGACCCTTCCTGGTGAAAAACTGTTTTTT.

The chain employs TRBV10-3 and TRBJ1-3; no clear D. This CDR3 spans 11 amino acids. Germline CDR1 reads ENHRY; CDR2 reads SYGVKD. V was shortened by 5 bases and J by 5 bases, with 4 bases between the two germline ends. DNA of the CDR3: TGTGCCATCAGTTCCAGAAACACCATATATTTT. Protein: CAISSRNTIYF.

The chain uses TRBV18 and TRBJ1-3; 7 bases agree with TRBD1. The trim removed 3 bases at V and 5 bases at J, leaving 22 bases unmatched. Germline lookup yields CDR1 KGHSH and CDR2 LQKENI. The CDR3 is 20 amino acids. The CDR3 loop reads CASSPLGGISGTERRNTIYF. CDR3 sequence (DNA): TGTGCCAGCTCACCGCTCGGGGGAATTTCGGGGACAGAGAGGAGAAACACCATATATTTT.

CDR3 region: CASTLRAGTTGELFF. CDR3 coding DNA: TGTGCCAGCACACTCAGGGCGGGGACCACCGGGGAGCTGTTTTTT. The V gene is TRBV6-4, the J gene TRBJ2-2; the D gene is possibly TRBD2 (6 bases). Germline V lookup: CDR1 MRHNA, CDR2 SNTAGT. The CDR3 runs to 15 residues. Trimming cost V 7 bases and J 4 bases, with 16 bases left between them.

The genes are TRBV21-1 and TRBJ1-5. TRBV21-1 is a documented pseudogene. The CDR3 has 13 amino acids. CDR3 coding DNA: TGTGCCAGCAGCCCGATGGGGAATCAGCCCCAGCATTTT. Amino acid sequence: CASSPMGNQPQHF.

The rearrangement links TRBV5-1 to TRBJ1-4, with D tentatively TRBD1 (5 bases). CDR1 is SGHRS, CDR2 YFSETQ, per germline. Between the trimmed V and J ends, which lost 3 bases and 8 bases, there was a span of 14 bases. This CDR3 contains 14 residues. The CDR3 protein is CASSWGGFGEKLFF. The CDR3 DNA follows: TGCGCCAGCAGCTGGGGGGGGTTCGGGGAAAAACTGTTTTTT.

In nucleotides, the CDR3 is TGTGCCAGCTCCCCTACACCCGGACAGGGGGCATCTTATGGCTACACCTTC. Translation: CASSPTPGQGASYGYTF. The genes are TRBV18 and TRBJ1-2, with 11 positions matching TRBD1. The CDR3 is 17 residues long. Per the germline V gene, CDR1 is KGHSH and CDR2 is LQKENI. Trimming removed 6 bases from V and 5 bases from J; junction bases left unmatched: 14. The whole variable domain, filled in from reference TRBV18 and TRBJ1-2, reads NAGVMQNPRHLVRRRGQEARLRCSPMKGHSHVYWYRQLPEEGLKFMVYLQKENIIDESGMPKERFSAEFPKEGPSILRIQQVVRGDSAAYFCASSPTPGQGASYGYTFGSGTRLTVV.

This clone appeared once. The chain uses TRBV12-5 and TRBJ2-3, with no clear D. Deletions cut 0 bases from V and 5 bases from J, with 12 bases between. Germline CDR1 reads LGHNT; CDR2 reads FRNRAP. This CDR3 has 15 residues. The CDR3: CASGLVGSSGDTQYF. CDR3 nucleotides: TGTGCTAGTGGTTTGGTCGGCAGTTCGGGAGATACGCAGTATTTT.

The chain joins TRBV10-1 to TRBJ1-4, with 11 bases fitting TRBD1. V lost 8 bases, J lost 4 bases, and 12 bases stayed unmatched. The CDR3 is 17 amino acids. Per germline, CDR1 WNHNN and CDR2 SYGVQD (reference sequence). The CDR3 loop is CASPSPRTGGFNEKLFF. CDR3 DNA: TGCGCCAGCCCCTCCCCCCGGACAGGGGGCTTTAATGAAAAACTGTTTTTT.

The chain combines TRBV7-2 with TRBJ1-6; 9 bases fit TRBD1. CDR1 is SGHTA and CDR2 is FQGNSA in the germline V gene. The V gene end was trimmed by 3 bases and the J gene end by 5 bases; junction bases not matched to a gene: 11. The CDR3 has 18 residues. In DNA, the CDR3 is TGTGCCAGCAGCTTTTTTGGAACAGGGGGCGCGAATAATTCACCCCTCCACTTT. It specifies CASSFFGTGGANNSPLHF.